The source of this T cell receptor (beta chain) is a study of metastatic and nonmetastatic thyroid tumors. The wider study: The authors compared repertoires across blood and tumor or nodule tissue from malignant and benign thyroid patients.

Study-wide results and caveats: Compared with benign nodules, malignant thyroid tumors were reported to have significantly higher TCR beta diversity in both blood and tumor.

Under the authors' procedure: CDR3 differences across clinicopathological groups were used to build a distant-metastasis classifier for papillary thyroid cancer. TCRdb re-called the PCR reads through MiXCR. The V and J calls here are based on TCRdb, not the publication. Here the sample spans about 40,000 clones, under 20% being singletons. Germline loops: CDR1 DFQATT, CDR2 SNEGSKA (reference sequence). V dropped 4 bases and J dropped 0; count of bases not matched to a gene: 6. The length of the CDR3 is 15 residues. The table lists this clone with many counts. The antigen remains unidentified. No treatment had been given to any patient before thyroid surgery.

The J gene is TRBJ2-7, the V gene TRBV20-1; 10 bases align to TRBD1. Sequencing was performed on tumor tissue. This clonotype was obtained from a female donor with papillary thyroid cancer or a benign thyroid nodule (not recorded which). Some clones in this sample may be carry-over from other donors' samples. Here the CDR3 DNA reads TGCAGTGCTACTCCGGGACAGGGGACCTCCTACGAGCAGTACTTC. Amino acid sequence: CSATPGQGTSYEQYF.